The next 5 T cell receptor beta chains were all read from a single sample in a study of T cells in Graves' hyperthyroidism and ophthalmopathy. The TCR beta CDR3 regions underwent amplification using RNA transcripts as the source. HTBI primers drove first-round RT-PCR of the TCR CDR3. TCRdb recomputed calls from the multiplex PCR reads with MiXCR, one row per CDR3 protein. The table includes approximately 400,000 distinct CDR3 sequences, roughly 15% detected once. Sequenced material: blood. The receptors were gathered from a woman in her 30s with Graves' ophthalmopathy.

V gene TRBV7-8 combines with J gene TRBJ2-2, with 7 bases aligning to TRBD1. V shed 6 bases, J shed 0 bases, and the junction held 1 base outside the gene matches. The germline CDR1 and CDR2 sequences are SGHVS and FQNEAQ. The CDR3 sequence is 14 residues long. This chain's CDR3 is CASRQGSNTGELFF. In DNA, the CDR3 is TGTGCCAGCAGACAGGGGTCGAACACCGGGGAGCTGTTTTTT.

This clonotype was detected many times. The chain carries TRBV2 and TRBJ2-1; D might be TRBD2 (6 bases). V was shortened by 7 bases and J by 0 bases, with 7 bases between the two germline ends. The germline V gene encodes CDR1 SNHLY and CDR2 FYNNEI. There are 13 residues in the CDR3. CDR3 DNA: TGTGCCAGCAAGGAGGGCTCCTACAATGAGCAGTTCTTC. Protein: CASKEGSYNEQFF.

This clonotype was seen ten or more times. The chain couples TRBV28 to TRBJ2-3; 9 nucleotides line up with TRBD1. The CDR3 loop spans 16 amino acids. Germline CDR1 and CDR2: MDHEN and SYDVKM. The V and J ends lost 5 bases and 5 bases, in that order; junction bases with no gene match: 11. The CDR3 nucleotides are TGTGCCAGCAGTGCCCACAGGGGGCTGCAAGGAGATACGCAGTATTTT. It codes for CASSAHRGLQGDTQYF.

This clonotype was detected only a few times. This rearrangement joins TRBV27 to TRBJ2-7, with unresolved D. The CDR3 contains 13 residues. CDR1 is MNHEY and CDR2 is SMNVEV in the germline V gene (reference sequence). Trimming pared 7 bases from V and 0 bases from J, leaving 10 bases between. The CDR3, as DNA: TGTGCCAGCAAGATGAACAACTCCTACGAGCAGTACTTC. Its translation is CASKMNNSYEQYF.

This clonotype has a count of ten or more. The CDR3 here is CSARDRGTTPLHF. DNA of the CDR3: TGCAGTGCTAGAGATAGGGGGACAACACCCCTCCACTTT. The chain uses TRBV20-1 and TRBJ1-6, with D tentatively TRBD1 (6 bases). Germline assignment: CDR1 DFQATT and CDR2 SNEGSKA (reference sequence). The length of the CDR3 is 13 residues. V lost 0 bases and J 11 bases, leaving 11 bases between the germline ends.